This is a list of T cell receptor beta chains from one sample in a study of blood T cells in healthy people across ages. TCRdb analysed the 5' RACE reads with MiXCR anew, one entry per CDR3 protein. The sample contains 800,000 or so distinct CDR3 sequences, about 59% of which appear only once. Sequencing was done on a sample of blood. The receptors stem from a man under 40 in good health. CDR3s include the opening cysteine and the closing phenylalanine or tryptophan. The order of the fields is J gene, clone size, V gene, D gene, CDR3 protein, CDR3 DNA. A D gene is named only where the DNA matches it firmly. A clone size is listed for some rows: how often the clone was seen (once, few, many), or a class if it is expanded.

>TRBJ1-2|-|TRBV12-3/TRBV12-4|-
CASSRSAAARTYGYTF
TGTGCCAGCAGTCGGTCGGCCGCTGCGCGGACCTATGGCTACACCTTC
>TRBJ2-3|-|TRBV10-3|-
CAISDLGETDTQYF
TGTGCCATCAGTGATTTGGGGGAAACAGATACGCAGTATTTT
>TRBJ2-6|-|TRBV5-1|-
CASASPRGSLSSGANVLTF
TGCGCCAGCGCTAGCCCCCGGGGCAGCTTGAGCTCTGGGGCCAACGTCCTGACTTTC
>TRBJ2-7|once|TRBV15|-
CATSNGITYEQYF
TGTGCCACCAGTAACGGCATAACCTACGAGCAGTACTTC
>TRBJ2-1|-|TRBV5-1|TRBD2
CASSRAGAYNEQFF
TGCGCCAGCAGCCGGGCGGGGGCCTACAATGAGCAGTTCTTC
>TRBJ2-6|-|TRBV20-1|-
CSARGLGFLSSGANVLTF
TGCAGTGCTAGAGGTCTGGGATTTCTGAGCTCTGGGGCCAACGTCCTGACTTTC
>TRBJ2-1|-|TRBV20-1|TRBD2
CSARAGGVNEQFF
TGCAGTGCTAGAGCGGGGGGGGTAAATGAGCAGTTCTTC
>TRBJ1-2|-|TRBV28|-
CASSFSTGNYGYTF
TGTGCCAGCAGTTTTTCAACAGGGAACTATGGCTACACCTTC
>TRBJ2-3|-|TRBV4-2|TRBD2
CASSQGLAGGSTDTQYF
TGTGCCAGCAGCCAAGGACTAGCGGGGGGTAGCACAGATACGCAGTATTTT
>TRBJ1-5|-|TRBV29-1|TRBD1
CSVLPGGGNEAQHF
TGCAGCGTCCTACCTGGAGGGGGCAATGAAGCCCAGCATTTT
>TRBJ2-3|few|TRBV6-6|-
CASSRLRGDTQYF
TGTGCCAGCAGCCGTCTAAGGGGAGATACGCAGTATTTT
>TRBJ2-5|-|TRBV5-1|-
CASSLEAGQETQYF
TGCGCCAGCAGCTTGGAGGCAGGGCAAGAGACCCAGTACTTC
>TRBJ1-2|-|TRBV10-3|-
CAISDRGDGYGYTF
TGTGCCATCAGTGACAGGGGAGATGGCTATGGCTACACCTTC
>TRBJ2-1|-|TRBV7-2|-
CASSLNGRLNEQFF
TGTGCCAGCAGCTTAAACGGAAGGCTCAATGAGCAGTTCTTC
>TRBJ2-3|-|TRBV3-1|TRBD2
CASSSPGTRTDTQYF
TGTGCCAGCAGCTCTCCCGGGACTAGGACAGATACGCAGTATTTT
>TRBJ2-7|few|TRBV29-1|-
CSVETDHYEQYF
TGCAGCGTTGAAACAGACCACTACGAGCAGTACTTC
>TRBJ2-7|-|TRBV29-1|TRBD1
CSVEYTDRGLMSEQYF
TGCAGCGTTGAGTATACGGACAGGGGGCTGATGAGCGAGCAGTACTTC
>TRBJ2-1|-|TRBV14|-
CASSEIGGTTYNEQFF
TGTGCCAGCAGTGAAATCGGAGGGACCACCTACAATGAGCAGTTCTTC
>TRBJ1-5|few|TRBV28|TRBD1
CATSGQRYLSNQPQHF
TGTGCCACTTCGGGACAGCGATATCTTAGCAATCAGCCCCAGCATTTT
>TRBJ1-1|-|TRBV2|-
CACSYTNTEAFF
TGTGCCTGCAGTTACACAAACACTGAAGCTTTCTTT
>TRBJ1-6|few|TRBV12-3/TRBV12-4|-
CASKRVLDSPLHF
TGTGCCAGCAAACGGGTATTGGATTCACCCCTCCACTTT
>TRBJ1-2|-|TRBV20-1|-
CSARGGEFPYGYTF
TGCAGTGCTAGGGGAGGGGAGTTCCCCTATGGCTACACCTTC
>TRBJ1-4|few|TRBV5-1|-
CASSLLGNEKLFF
TGCGCCAGCAGCTTGCTAGGAAATGAAAAACTGTTTTTT
>TRBJ2-3|few|TRBV4-3|-
CASSQEGGTDTQYF
TGCGCCAGCAGCCAAGAAGGGGGGACAGATACGCAGTATTTT
>TRBJ1-1|-|TRBV20-1|TRBD1
CSANRGLITEAFF
TGCAGTGCTAACAGGGGGCTAATCACTGAAGCTTTCTTT
>TRBJ1-2|-|TRBV10-3|-
CAMGGLRGQNYGYTF
TGTGCCATGGGGGGTCTGCGGGGGCAAAACTATGGCTACACCTTC
>TRBJ2-5|few|TRBV20-1|-
CSARLAGWETQYF
TGCAGTGCTAGGCTAGCTGGTTGGGAGACCCAGTACTTC
>TRBJ2-1|-|TRBV5-1|TRBD1
CASSSGQGTYNEQFF
TGTGCCAGCAGTTCCGGACAGGGTACCTACAATGAGCAGTTCTTC
>TRBJ2-7|-|TRBV7-2|TRBD2
CASSLAERGGRLYF
TGTGCCAGCAGCTTAGCGGAGCGGGGGGGTCGGCTGTACTTC
>TRBJ2-2|many|TRBV6-5|-
CASSYSGTGELFF
TGTGCCAGCAGTTACTCGGGGACCGGGGAGCTGTTTTTT
>TRBJ2-1|few|TRBV9|-
CASSPAGGREQFF
TGTGCCAGCAGCCCTGCCGGGGGGCGGGAGCAGTTCTTC
>TRBJ2-3|-|TRBV2|TRBD1
CASSRRQGYSTDTQYF
TGTGCCAGCAGTCGTAGACAGGGATATAGCACAGATACGCAGTATTTT
>TRBJ2-3|few|TRBV7-3|-
CASSLFPMDTQYF
TGTGCCAGCAGCTTATTTCCAATGGATACGCAGTATTTT
>TRBJ2-5|-|TRBV6-1|-
CASSDVETQYF
TGTGCCAGCAGTGATGTGGAGACCCAGTACTTC
>TRBJ1-2|many|TRBV5-1|-
CASSLGAESRRDGYTF
TGCGCCAGCAGCCTGGGGGCGGAATCCCGTCGAGATGGCTACACCTTC
>TRBJ2-7|few|TRBV5-1|-
CASTETGSYEQYF
TGCGCCAGCACAGAGACAGGCTCCTACGAGCAGTACTTC
>TRBJ1-2|once|TRBV29-1|-
CSVEDVYGYTF
TGCAGCGTTGAGGACGTCTATGGCTACACCTTC
>TRBJ2-4|few|TRBV2|-
CASSPGAGADIQYF
TGTGCCAGCAGTCCTGGGGCGGGGGCGGACATTCAGTACTTC
>TRBJ2-3|few|TRBV29-1|-
CSVARSLVDTQYF
TGCAGCGTTGCCCGTTCTCTCGTCGATACGCAGTATTTT
>TRBJ2-7|-|TRBV28|-
CASSLVTGQTAYEQYF
TGTGCCAGCAGTTTGGTCACAGGCCAAACCGCCTACGAGCAGTACTTC
>TRBJ2-7|-|TRBV28|TRBD1
CASRSGTARGEQYF
TGTGCCAGCAGGTCCGGGACAGCCCGGGGCGAGCAGTACTTC
>TRBJ2-1|-|TRBV9|TRBD1
CASATGDNEQFF
TGTGCCAGCGCGACAGGGGACAATGAGCAGTTCTTC
>TRBJ1-2|-|TRBV7-2|TRBD1
CASSYLPGQGARGYTF
TGTGCCAGCAGCTACCTTCCGGGACAGGGGGCTCGGGGCTACACCTTC
>TRBJ1-2|-|TRBV27|TRBD1
CASSLGQGTLKGYTF
TGTGCCAGCAGTCTGGGACAGGGAACGCTTAAAGGCTACACCTTC
>TRBJ2-7|-|TRBV11-2|TRBD2
CASSTLAGAGNEQYF
TGTGCCAGCAGCACACTAGCGGGGGCCGGAAACGAGCAGTACTTC